This TCR beta chain originates from a study of blood T cell repertoires in COVID-19. At the level of the study: T cells, B-cell-depleted T cells, or PBMCs supplied cDNA or gDNA.

Data came from immunoSEQ multiplex PCR; TCRdb stores just in-frame clones and leaves some out. Of 80,000 or so clones in the sample, roughly 80% were seen once. The germline gives CDR1 SGHRS, CDR2 YFSETQ. With 3 bases clipped from V and 8 bases from J, the junction kept 7 bases outside the gene matches. The CDR3 sequence is 15 residues long. The sequenced material came from peripheral blood. The clonotype comes from a woman between 55 and 75 years old with acute or convalescent COVID-19. The chain links TRBV5-1 to TRBJ1-4, with TRBD1 matching over 10 bases. CDR3 nucleotides: TGCGCCAGCAGCTCGTACGGACAGGGGGTCGAAAAACTGTTTTTT. Amino acid sequence: CASSSYGQGVEKLFF.